The entry below gives a single T cell receptor beta chain sequence along with its context. This entry is derived from a study of technical replicates of blood from a handful of donors. Clones were read by immunoSEQ multiplex PCR, and TCRdb kept only the in-frame ones, dropping some. The sample has around 85,000 clones; around 94% are singletons. Trimming pared 1 base from V and 7 bases from J, leaving 17 bases between. The CDR3 has 16 amino acids. Per the germline V gene, CDR1 is MGHDK and CDR2 is SYGVNS. This TCR derives from a human donor in good health. What was sequenced was T cells isolated from PBMCs. V usage is TRBV25-1 and J usage is TRBJ2-1, with a tentative D call TRBD1 (8 bases). The CDR3 DNA reads TGTGCCAGCAGTGAATCGGGCTACAGGGGGGGAAATGAGCAGTTCTTC. Amino acid sequence: CASSESGYRGGNEQFF.